The 32 T cell receptor beta chains given below trace back to one sample, sequenced in a study of cytomegalovirus exposure and HLA in healthy donors. With 60 Vbeta and 13 Jbeta primers, the PCR was carried out. The protocol was immunoSEQ multiplex PCR, while the TCRdb copy is restricted to in-frame clones and leaves out a portion. The data contain around 200,000 clones, 77% of them singletons. The sequenced sample consisted of PBMCs. These receptors came from a woman aged 55-70 years in good health and CMV-seropositive.

The chain has TRBV18 and TRBJ2-7; D is possibly TRBD1 (5 bases). CDR3 length: 15 residues. Trimming left V 3 bases short and J 2 bases short, with 14 bases between. CDR1 KGHSH and CDR2 LQKENI come from the germline V gene. CDR3 nucleotides: TGTGCCAGCTCACCCTCTCGGACACCCCCCTACGAGCAGTACTTC. It codes for CASSPSRTPPYEQYF. Complete variable domain (other parts from reference TRBV18 and TRBJ2-7): NAGVMQNPRHLVRRRGQEARLRCSPMKGHSHVYWYRQLPEEGLKFMVYLQKENIIDESGMPKERFSAEFPKEGPSILRIQQVVRGDSAAYFCASSPSRTPPYEQYFGPGTRLTVT.

V is TRBV6-1 and J is TRBJ2-1, with 7 nucleotides matching TRBD2. V gave up 4 bases and J gave up 1 base; unmatched junction bases: 7. The CDR3 has 16 residues. Per germline, CDR1 MNHNS and CDR2 SASEGT. The CDR3 DNA reads as TGTGCCAGCAGTGCGACTAGCAGGGCATCCTACAATGAGCAGTTCTTC. Translation: CASSATSRASYNEQFF.

This chain connects TRBV7-2 to TRBJ1-5; possibly TRBD1 for D (6 bases). V gave up 7 bases and J gave up 9 bases, with 16 bases separating them. The germline V gene encodes CDR1 SGHTA and CDR2 FQGNSA. The CDR3 sequence is 13 residues long. The CDR3 DNA reads as TGTGCCAGCACCCCCGGGGGGCGCGGGCCCCAGCATTTT. Its protein product is CASTPGGRGPQHF.

The chain combines TRBV4-2 with TRBJ2-7, with 11 positions matching TRBD2. This CDR3 comprises 18 residues. Germline loops: CDR1 LGHNA, CDR2 YNFKEQ. The V segment lost 1 base and the J segment 0 bases; nucleotides outside the gene matches: 8. The CDR3 loop reads CASSQAGTSGPSSYEQYF. The CDR3 region has the DNA TGTGCCAGCAGCCAAGCCGGGACTAGCGGACCGAGCTCCTACGAGCAGTACTTC.

The chain links TRBV27 to TRBJ1-4, with D possibly matching TRBD1 (5 bases). Trimming removed 4 bases at V and 4 bases at J, with 16 bases between. This CDR3 comprises 16 residues. Per the germline V gene, CDR1 is MNHEY and CDR2 is SMNVEV (reference sequence). CDR3 DNA: TGTGCCAGCAGTTCCCCCCGAGGTAGGGGTAATGAAAAACTGTTTTTT. Protein: CASSSPRGRGNEKLFF.

J is TRBJ2-6 and V is TRBV7-3; D unclear. V was shortened by 5 bases and J by 0 bases, with 8 bases between the two germline ends. The germline gives CDR1 SGHTA, CDR2 FQGTGA. CDR3 length equals 15 residues. This CDR3 reads CASSPYYSGANVLTF. As DNA, the CDR3 is TGTGCCAGCAGCCCCTACTACTCTGGGGCCAACGTCCTGACTTTC. The complete variable domain, with remaining parts taken from reference TRBV7-3 and TRBJ2-6, reads GAGVSQTPSNKVTEKGKYVELRCDPISGHTALYWYRQSLGQGPEFLIYFQGTGAADDSGLPNDRFFAVRPEGSVSTLKIQRTERGDSAVYLCASSPYYSGANVLTFGAGSRLTVL.

This sequence joins TRBV29-1 and TRBJ2-3, with TRBD2 matching 8 bases. The V gene's germline CDR1 is SQVTM and CDR2 ANQGSEA. V gave up 7 bases and J gave up 2 bases; unmatched junction bases: 2. The CDR3 loop spans 12 amino acids. The CDR3: CSGAGVTDTQYF. DNA of the CDR3: TGCAGCGGAGCGGGAGTCACAGATACGCAGTATTTT.

The CDR3 region is CASSVLAGRPTDTQYF. For the CDR3, the DNA is TGCGCCAGCAGTGTTTTAGCGGGTAGGCCCACAGATACGCAGTATTTT. V usage is TRBV10-1 and J usage is TRBJ2-3; 7 bases align to TRBD2. V gave up 4 bases and J gave up 2 bases; unmatched junction bases: 9. This CDR3 comprises 16 residues. The germline V gene has CDR1 WNHNN and CDR2 SYGVQD (reference sequence).

The J gene is TRBJ1-2, the V gene TRBV18; D is perhaps TRBD1 (5 bases). Germline loops: CDR1 KGHSH, CDR2 LQKENI. The V gene lost 3 bases and the J gene lost 8 bases, with 13 bases spanning the gap. The CDR3 runs 13 residues. The CDR3 loop reads CASSPGGYGGYTF. The CDR3 DNA reads TGTGCCAGCTCACCGGGGGGTTACGGGGGCTACACCTTC.

A note on this clone: A far larger clone is one base from this, pointing to a likely read error. In DNA form, the CDR3 reads TGTGCCAGCAGCTTTCAGGAGAACACTGAAGCTTTCTTT. Amino acid sequence: CASSFQENTEAFF. The rearrangement links TRBV11-2 to TRBJ1-1; D remains unclear. The V and J ends lost 3 bases and 1 base respectively, with 6 bases between them. The CDR3 totals 13 residues. Germline V gene lookup returns CDR1 SGHAT and CDR2 FQNNGV.

This chain connects TRBV30 to TRBJ1-5, with 11 bases identical to TRBD1. Trimming at V came to 5 bases and at J to 7 bases, leaving 4 bases not matched to a gene. The CDR3 has 13 residues. Germline CDR1 reads GTSNPN; CDR2 reads SVGIG (reference sequence). CDR3 sequence reads: CAWAGQGDQPQHF. CDR3 DNA: TGTGCCTGGGCGGGACAGGGGGACCAGCCCCAGCATTTT. Together with reference TRBV30 and TRBJ1-5, the CDR3 gives the full variable domain: SQTIHQWPATLVQPVGSPLSLECTVEGTSNPNLYWYRQAAGRGLQLLFYSVGIGQISSEVPQNLSASRPQDRQFILSSKKLLLSDSGFYLCAWAGQGDQPQHFGDGTRLSIL.

This clone was counted only a few times. This chain links TRBV2 with TRBJ1-3, with a tentative D call TRBD1 (6 bases). The V gene's germline CDR1 is SNHLY and CDR2 FYNNEI. The CDR3 contains 17 residues. The V and J ends lost 7 bases and 0 bases respectively, with 19 bases between them. In DNA form, the CDR3 reads TGTGCCAGCATCAGGGACACTTCCCTCAACTCTGGAAACACCATATATTTT. The encoded protein is CASIRDTSLNSGNTIYF. The entire variable domain, with the rest obtained from reference TRBV2 and TRBJ1-3, is as follows: EPEVTQTPSHQVTQMGQEVILRCVPISNHLYFYWYRQILGQKVEFLVSFYNNEISEKSEIFDDQFSVERPDGSNFTLKIRSTKLEDSAMYFCASIRDTSLNSGNTIYFGEGSWLTVV.

The CDR3 loop is CASSPVGLSTDTQYF. The CDR3 DNA sequence: TGCGCCAGCAGCCCCGTGGGGCTTAGCACAGATACGCAGTATTTT. V usage is TRBV4-1 and J usage is TRBJ2-3; possible D gene TRBD1, 5 bases. There are 15 residues in the CDR3. Looked up from germline, CDR1 is MGHRA and CDR2 is YSYEKL. Trimming removed 4 bases at V and 0 bases at J, with 11 bases between.

CDR3 amino acids: CAWSRLANEQYF. CDR3 bases: TGTGCCTGGAGTCGGCTAGCCAACGAGCAGTACTTC. The chain is built from TRBV30 and TRBJ2-7; D might be TRBD2 (5 bases). CDR3 length: 12 residues. V dropped 2 bases and J dropped 5 bases, with 10 bases sitting between them. Germline V CDR1 and CDR2: GTSNPN, SVGIG (reference sequence). Full variable domain (missing parts from reference TRBV30 and TRBJ2-7): SQTIHQWPATLVQPVGSPLSLECTVEGTSNPNLYWYRQAAGRGLQLLFYSVGIGQISSEVPQNLSASRPQDRQFILSSKKLLLSDSGFYLCAWSRLANEQYFGPGTRLTVT.

This sequence joins TRBV4-1 and TRBJ1-6; 9 positions agree with TRBD1. CDR1 and CDR2 (germline): MGHRA, YSYEKL. This CDR3 contains 16 residues. The V segment lost 4 bases and the J segment 1 base; nucleotides outside the gene matches: 2. CDR3 coding DNA: TGCGCCAGCAGCCCCGGACAGGGGTCCTATAATTCACCCCTCCACTTT. It yields the protein CASSPGQGSYNSPLHF.

A few counts support this clone. The genes are TRBV14 and TRBJ2-7, with TRBD1 matching over 7 bases. The V gene's germline CDR1 is SGHDN and CDR2 FVKESK. The junction had 10 bases not matched to a gene; V was cut back by 8 bases and J by 0 bases. There are 15 residues in the CDR3. CDR3 residues: CASDQETGSSYEQYF. Written as DNA, the CDR3 is TGTGCCAGCGATCAAGAGACAGGGAGCTCCTACGAGCAGTACTTC.

The chain has TRBV19 and TRBJ1-5, with a weak D call TRBD1 (6 bases). Trimming took off 7 bases at V and 6 bases at J, with 19 bases between the two ends. Germline V gene lookup returns CDR1 LNHDA and CDR2 SQIVND (reference sequence). The CDR3 runs to 15 residues. The CDR3 is CASTPGGASRQPQHF. Here the CDR3 DNA reads TGTGCCAGTACCCCTGGGGGGGCCTCACGTCAGCCCCAGCATTTT.

The rearrangement joins TRBV5-1 to TRBJ1-1; 7 positions agree with TRBD1. Germline-derived CDR1 and CDR2 are SGHRS and YFSETQ. V dropped 5 bases and J dropped 5; count of bases not matched to a gene: 18. This CDR3 spans 17 amino acids. Here the CDR3 DNA reads TGCGCCAGCAGTCGTTCTACAGGGGTCGAGAGATTTACTGAAGCTTTCTTT. Translation: CASSRSTGVERFTEAFF. The full variable domain, in which reference TRBV5-1 and TRBJ1-1 provide the parts outside the CDR3, is KAGVTQTPRYLIKTRGQQVTLSCSPISGHRSVSWYQQTPGQGLQFLFEYFSETQRNKGNFPGRFSGRQFSNSRSEMNVSTLELGDSALYLCASSRSTGVERFTEAFFGQGTRLTVV.

V gene TRBV6-6 combines with J gene TRBJ1-4; D is possibly TRBD1 (6 bases). The length of the CDR3 is 15 residues. Trimming removed 4 bases from V and 2 bases from J, with 11 bases in between. CDR1 and CDR2 from the germline V gene are MNHNY and SVGAGI (reference sequence). Here the CDR3 reads CASSSPQGTNEKLFF. DNA for the CDR3: TGTGCCAGCAGTTCACCCCAGGGGACTAATGAAAAACTGTTTTTT.

This chain uses TRBV23-1 with TRBJ2-4, with 7 bases identical to TRBD1. TRBV23-1 is reported as an ORF; its role is uncertain. After removal of 2 bases from V and 7 bases from J, the junction contained 14 bases not matched to a gene. This CDR3 comprises 17 residues. CDR3 protein: CASSQPLVGQEGNIQYF. DNA of the CDR3: TGCGCCAGCAGTCAACCACTTGTCGGACAGGAAGGGAACATTCAGTACTTC.

The rearrangement uses TRBV7-3 and TRBJ2-2, with 10 bases matching TRBD2. With V trimmed by 5 bases and J by 4 bases, 7 bases remained unmatched. The V gene's germline CDR1 is SGHTA and CDR2 FQGTGA. CDR3 length equals 16 residues. The CDR3 sequence is CASSPPASGSTGELFF. DNA of the CDR3: TGTGCCAGCAGCCCCCCCGCTAGCGGGAGCACCGGGGAGCTGTTTTTT.

The V and J genes are TRBV4-2 and TRBJ1-2; D may be TRBD1 (6 bases). Germline loops: CDR1 LGHNA, CDR2 YNFKEQ. CDR3 size: 17 residues. V lost 0 bases and J lost 4, with 18 bases in between. The CDR3, as DNA: TGTGCCAGCAGCCAAGATCTTGCGGGGGGCGGGAGCTATGGCTACACCTTC. Its protein is CASSQDLAGGGSYGYTF.

V and J are TRBV27 and TRBJ2-5, with 13 bases fitting TRBD2. Unmatched junction bases numbered 3, after V lost 5 bases and J lost 3 bases. CDR1 and CDR2 from the germline V gene are MNHEY and SMNVEV (reference sequence). The CDR3 sequence is 15 residues long. The CDR3 sequence is CASSVGLAGEETQYF. CDR3 bases: TGTGCCAGCAGTGTTGGACTAGCGGGGGAAGAGACCCAGTACTTC.

The chain uses TRBV7-7 and TRBJ2-5, with a weak D call TRBD2 (5 bases). V was shortened by 6 bases and J by 5 bases, with 16 bases between the two germline ends. This CDR3 region has 14 residues. Germline CDR1 reads SSHAT; CDR2 reads FNYEAQ (reference sequence). In DNA, the CDR3 is TGTGCCAGCAGGCCAGCCGGGGATTGGGAGACCCAGTACTTC. This sequence encodes CASRPAGDWETQYF.

The J gene is TRBJ1-4, the V gene TRBV30; a weak D match, TRBD1 (6 bases). Trimming removed 5 bases at V and 5 bases at J, with 18 bases between. From germline, CDR1 is GTSNPN and CDR2 SVGIG (reference sequence). The CDR3 covers 15 residues. Written as DNA, the CDR3 is TGTGCCTGGTGCCCTGTTGGGGGGGGCAATGAAAAACTGTTTTTT. This gives the protein CAWCPVGGGNEKLFF. Supplemented by reference TRBV30 and TRBJ1-4, the full variable domain reads SQTIHQWPATLVQPVGSPLSLECTVEGTSNPNLYWYRQAAGRGLQLLFYSVGIGQISSEVPQNLSASRPQDRQFILSSKKLLLSDSGFYLCAWCPVGGGNEKLFFGSGTQLSVL.

This rearrangement joins TRBV7-2 to TRBJ1-5, with no clear D. There are 14 residues in the CDR3. Trimming left V 1 base short and J 7 bases short, with 11 bases between. Looked up from germline, CDR1 is SGHTA and CDR2 is FQGNSA. The CDR3 region has the DNA TGTGCCAGCAGCTTAGGACTATCCGGGCAGCCCCAGCATTTT. Its protein is CASSLGLSGQPQHF.

The gene calls are TRBV6-5 and TRBJ2-7; 11 nucleotides agree with TRBD1. J gave up 2 bases and V 6 bases, and 6 bases lay outside the gene matches. There are 15 residues in the CDR3. CDR1 MNHEY and CDR2 SVGAGI come from the germline V gene. This CDR3 is CASSPGQGATYEQYF. The CDR3 bases are TGTGCCAGCAGCCCAGGACAGGGGGCCACCTACGAGCAGTACTTC.

In its sample, this clone was seen once. This chain connects TRBV10-3 to TRBJ1-1, with D perhaps matching TRBD1 (5 bases). Germline lookup yields CDR1 ENHRY and CDR2 SYGVKD. The CDR3 length is 12 residues. V lost 0 bases, J lost 11 bases, and 10 bases lay in between. CDR3 in amino acids: CAISESAGLAFF. The CDR3 nucleotides are TGTGCCATCAGTGAGTCCGCGGGACTGGCTTTCTTT.

The rearrangement uses TRBV9 and TRBJ2-3; 7 nucleotides align to TRBD1. This CDR3 comprises 15 residues. Germline V gene lookup returns CDR1 SGDLS and CDR2 YYNGEE. After removal of 3 bases from V and 8 bases from J, the junction contained 12 bases not matched to a gene. Written as DNA, the CDR3 is TGTGCCAGCAGCGGCAGGGGGACCAACGCCGGTACGCAGTATTTT. Translated: CASSGRGTNAGTQYF. The full variable domain, with the rest looked up from reference TRBV9 and TRBJ2-3, is DSGVTQTPKHLITATGQRVTLRCSPRSGDLSVYWYQQSLDQGLQFLIQYYNGEERAKGNILERFSAQQFPDLHSELNLSSLELGDSALYFCASSGRGTNAGTQYFGPGTRLTVL.

This chain connects TRBV11-2 to TRBJ2-3, with unresolved D. Trimming took off 5 bases at V and 2 bases at J, with 5 bases between the two ends. The germline gives CDR1 SGHAT, CDR2 FQNNGV. The CDR3 extends over 12 amino acids. CDR3 in amino acids: CASSPSTDTQYF. As DNA, the CDR3 is TGTGCCAGCAGCCCGTCCACAGATACGCAGTATTTT.

The chain is built from TRBV7-2 and TRBJ1-1; D is unclear. Germline-derived CDR1 and CDR2 are SGHTA and FQGNSA. CDR3 length: 15 amino acids. The V end was cut by 7 bases, the J end by 5 bases, with 20 bases between. CDR3 DNA: TGTGCCAGCAATCGGGATCGGGAGTGGGGAACTGAAGCTTTCTTT. It specifies CASNRDREWGTEAFF.

The chain is built from TRBV7-2 and TRBJ2-7; D is possibly TRBD2 (5 bases). V was pared by 5 bases and J by 3 bases, with 8 bases between. This CDR3 comprises 12 residues. The germline V gene has CDR1 SGHTA and CDR2 FQGNSA. CDR3 sequence: CASSPGYYEQYF. CDR3 coding DNA: TGTGCCAGCAGCCCGGGATACTACGAGCAGTACTTC.